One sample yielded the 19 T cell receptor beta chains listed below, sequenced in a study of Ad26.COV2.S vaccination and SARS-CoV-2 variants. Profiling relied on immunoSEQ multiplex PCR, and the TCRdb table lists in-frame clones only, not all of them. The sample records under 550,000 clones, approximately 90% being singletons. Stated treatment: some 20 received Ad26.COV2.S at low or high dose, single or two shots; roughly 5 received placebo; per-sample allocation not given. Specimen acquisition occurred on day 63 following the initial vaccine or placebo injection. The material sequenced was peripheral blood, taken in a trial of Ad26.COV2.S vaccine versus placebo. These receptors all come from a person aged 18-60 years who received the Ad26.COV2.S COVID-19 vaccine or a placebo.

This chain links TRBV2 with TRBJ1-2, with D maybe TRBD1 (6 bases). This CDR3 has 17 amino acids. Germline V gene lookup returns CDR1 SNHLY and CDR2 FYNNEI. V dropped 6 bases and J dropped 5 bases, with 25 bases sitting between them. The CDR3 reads CASSTDSPSSRSYGYTF. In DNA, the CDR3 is TGTGCCAGCAGCACGGACAGTCCGTCCTCTAGATCGTATGGCTACACCTTC.

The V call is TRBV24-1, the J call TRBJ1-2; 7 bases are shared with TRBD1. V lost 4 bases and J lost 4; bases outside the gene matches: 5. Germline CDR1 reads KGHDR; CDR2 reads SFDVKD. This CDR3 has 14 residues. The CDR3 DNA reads TGTGCCACCAGTGACTCCGGGACAGCCTATGGCTACACCTTC. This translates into CATSDSGTAYGYTF.

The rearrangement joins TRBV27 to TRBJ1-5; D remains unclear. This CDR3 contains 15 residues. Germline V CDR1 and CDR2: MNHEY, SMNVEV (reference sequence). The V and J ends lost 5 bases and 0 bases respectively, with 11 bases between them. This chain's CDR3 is CASSQTANSNQPQHF. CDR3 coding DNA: TGTGCCAGCAGTCAAACAGCAAATAGCAATCAGCCCCAGCATTTT.

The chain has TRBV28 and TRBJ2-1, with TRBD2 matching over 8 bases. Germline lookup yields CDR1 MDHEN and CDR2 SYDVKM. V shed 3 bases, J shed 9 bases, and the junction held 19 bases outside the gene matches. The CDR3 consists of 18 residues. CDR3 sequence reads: CASSFPTGGVQIHAEQFF. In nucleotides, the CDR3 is TGTGCCAGCAGTTTCCCCACCGGGGGGGTCCAAATACACGCTGAGCAGTTCTTC.

The CDR3 sequence is CASSNPSGRRDGELFF. CDR3 bases: TGTGCCAGCAGCAACCCTAGCGGGAGAAGAGACGGGGAGCTGTTTTTT. This chain joins TRBV21-1 and TRBJ2-2; the table calls TRBD2, which could not be checked here. TRBV21-1 corresponds to a pseudogene. This CDR3 comprises 16 residues.

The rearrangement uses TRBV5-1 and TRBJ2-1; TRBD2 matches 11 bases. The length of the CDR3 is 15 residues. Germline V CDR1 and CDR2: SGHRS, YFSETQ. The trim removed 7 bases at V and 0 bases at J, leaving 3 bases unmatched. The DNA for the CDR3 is TGCGCCAGCGGAACTAGCGGGAGCTCCTACAATGAGCAGTTCTTC. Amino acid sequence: CASGTSGSSYNEQFF.

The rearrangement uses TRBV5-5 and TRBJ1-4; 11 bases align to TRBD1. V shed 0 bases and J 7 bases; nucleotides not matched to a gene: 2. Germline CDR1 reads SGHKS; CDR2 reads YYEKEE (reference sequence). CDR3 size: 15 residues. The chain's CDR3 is CASSLEGQGVEKLFF. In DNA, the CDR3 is TGTGCCAGCAGCTTGGAGGGACAGGGGGTTGAAAAACTGTTTTTT.

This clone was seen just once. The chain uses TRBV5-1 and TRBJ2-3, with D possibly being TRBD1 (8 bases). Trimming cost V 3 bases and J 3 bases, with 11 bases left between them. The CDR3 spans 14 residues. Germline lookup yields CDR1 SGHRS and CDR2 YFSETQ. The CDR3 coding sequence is TGCGCCAGCAGCTCACAGGGGGGGACAGATACGCAGTATTTT. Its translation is CASSSQGGTDTQYF.

The chain's CDR3 is CASSQDGIAAYNEQFF. The CDR3 DNA follows: TGTGCCAGCAGCCAAGATGGCATAGCAGCGTACAATGAGCAGTTCTTC. The gene calls are TRBV3-1 (or the pseudogene TRBV3-2) and TRBJ2-1, with D unclear. In germline, CDR1 is LGHDT, CDR2 YNNKEL (reference sequence). V was cut by 0 bases and J by 4 bases, with 13 bases left in between. This CDR3 has 16 residues.

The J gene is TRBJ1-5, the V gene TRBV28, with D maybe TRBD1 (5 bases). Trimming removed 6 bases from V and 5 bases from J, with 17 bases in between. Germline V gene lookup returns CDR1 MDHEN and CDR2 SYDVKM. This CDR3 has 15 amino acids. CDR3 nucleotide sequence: TGTGCCAGCAGCTCTCTGGGACGGGAAGATCAGCCCCAGCATTTT. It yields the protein CASSSLGREDQPQHF.

CDR3 nucleotides: TGTGCCTGGAGTTCTAGCGGAGCGACCTACGAGCAGTACTTC. Protein product: CAWSSSGATYEQYF. The chain is built from TRBV30 and TRBJ2-7; 7 bases are a match to TRBD2. The length of the CDR3 is 14 residues. The J segment lost 2 bases and the V segment lost 2 bases, leaving 6 bases of the junction unmatched. CDR1 GTSNPN and CDR2 SVGIG come from the germline V gene (reference sequence).

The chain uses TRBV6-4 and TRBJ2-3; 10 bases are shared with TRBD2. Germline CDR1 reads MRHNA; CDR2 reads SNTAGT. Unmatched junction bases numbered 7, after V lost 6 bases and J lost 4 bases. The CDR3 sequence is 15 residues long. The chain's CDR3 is CASSTGTSEADTQYF. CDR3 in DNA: TGTGCCAGCAGCACCGGGACTAGCGAAGCAGATACGCAGTATTTT.

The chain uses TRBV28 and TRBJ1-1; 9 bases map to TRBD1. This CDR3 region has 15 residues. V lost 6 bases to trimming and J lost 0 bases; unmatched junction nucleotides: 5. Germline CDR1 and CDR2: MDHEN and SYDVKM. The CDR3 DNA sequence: TGTGCCAGCAGCACAGGGGGCCTGATGAACACTGAAGCTTTCTTT. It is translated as CASSTGGLMNTEAFF.

The CDR3 sequence: CASSLSRGTEAFF. The CDR3 nucleotides are TGTGCCAGCAGCTTAAGTCGTGGGACTGAAGCTTTCTTT. The rearrangement uses TRBV7-6 and TRBJ1-1; no clear D. Looked up from germline, CDR1 is SGHVS and CDR2 is FNYEAQ. The ends were cut back, 2 bases at V and 5 bases at J, with 9 bases in the middle. The CDR3 consists of 13 residues.

CDR3 bases: TGTGCCAGCACCCAGGGGGGGGGCTTGGATAAGCAGTACTTC. It specifies CASTQGGGLDKQYF. The rearrangement links TRBV5-4 to TRBJ2-7; D possibly matches TRBD1 or TRBD2 (7 bases each). V lost 6 bases and J lost 8, with 21 bases in between. Germline V gene lookup returns CDR1 SGHNT and CDR2 YYREEE (reference sequence). The CDR3 consists of 14 residues.

The CDR3 DNA sequence: TGTGCCAGCAGTCCTAGCGGGAGGAACTACGAGCAGTACTTC. As protein: CASSPSGRNYEQYF. This sequence joins TRBV9 and TRBJ2-7; 11 bases are shared with TRBD2. CDR1 and CDR2 from the germline V gene are SGDLS and YYNGEE. J gave up 3 bases and V 5 bases, and 4 bases lay outside the gene matches. This CDR3 has 14 amino acids.

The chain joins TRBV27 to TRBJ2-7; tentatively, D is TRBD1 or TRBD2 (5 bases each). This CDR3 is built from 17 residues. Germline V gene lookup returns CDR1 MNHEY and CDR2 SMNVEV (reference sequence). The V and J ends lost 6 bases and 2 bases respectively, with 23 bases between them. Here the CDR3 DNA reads TGTGCCAGCAGGACATACTATGCCGGGACGTCAACCTACGAGCAGTACTTC. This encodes CASRTYYAGTSTYEQYF.

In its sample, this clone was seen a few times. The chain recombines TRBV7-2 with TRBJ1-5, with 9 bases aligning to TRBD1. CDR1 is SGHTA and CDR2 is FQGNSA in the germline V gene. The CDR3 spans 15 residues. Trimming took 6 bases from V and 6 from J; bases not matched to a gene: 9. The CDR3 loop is CASSMGQGSIQPQHF. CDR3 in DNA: TGTGCCAGCAGTATGGGACAGGGTAGTATTCAGCCCCAGCATTTT.

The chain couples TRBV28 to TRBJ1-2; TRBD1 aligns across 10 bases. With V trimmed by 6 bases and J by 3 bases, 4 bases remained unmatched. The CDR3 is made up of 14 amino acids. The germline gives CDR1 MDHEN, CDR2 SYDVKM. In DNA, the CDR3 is TGTGCCAGCAGAGGGACAGGGGTTTACTATGGCTACACCTTC. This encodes CASRGTGVYYGYTF.